This T cell receptor (beta chain) is drawn from a study of post-analysis software for immune sequencing data. Regarding the study as a whole: With TRBV5-6, TRBV5-1 and TRBV20-1 included, 5 or 6 TRBV segments were more frequent in patients than in controls.

Looked up from germline, CDR1 is LGHDT and CDR2 is YNNKEL (reference sequence). CDR3 length equals 16 residues. Notes on this clonotype: Antigen: not known. Its ends do not fully match the called genes, so a read error is possible.

TCR beta cDNA libraries included unique molecular identifiers. One entry per CDR3 protein results from TCRdb running MiXCR on the PCR reads. This table holds fewer than 550,000 distinct CDR3 sequences, around a third found once. V is TRBV3-1 and J is TRBJ2-3; TRBD2 matches 8 bases. The TCR sequence derives from a girl under 18 with multiple sclerosis. Input material: blood. The CDR3 region is CASSQDSGGYTDTQYF. The CDR3 coding sequence is TGTGCCAGCAGCCAAGATTCGGGGGGGTACACAGACACGCAGTATTTT.